The sequence of this T cell receptor beta chain was determined in a study of shared clonotypes between healthy human individuals. The authors distributed each subset's genomic DNA evenly over several immunoSEQ plates. Clones were sequenced by immunoSEQ multiplex PCR, and TCRdb holds only the in-frame ones, with some missing. The table has 200,000 to 250,000 clones, 60% to 80% seen once. CDR1 and CDR2 (germline): SGHNT, YYREEE (reference sequence). The CDR3 is made up of 16 amino acids. V dropped 0 bases and J dropped 5 bases, with 15 bases sitting between them. For this clone: Its cognate antigen is unknown.

Study-level points and caveats: When compared with the clonotypes that were shared by all four sorted-subset donors, the non-shared clonotypes turned out to have lower generation probabilities. The small donor group covered limited genetic and exposure diversity. Naive subsets, compared against memory subsets, generally had larger estimated richness values.

The sequenced sample consisted of memory CD4+ T cells sorted from blood. Specified subset: CD45RA-negative fraction. This receptor was taken from a man aged 25-45 years in good health. The chain couples TRBV5-4 to TRBJ2-1; D might be TRBD1 (5 bases). CDR3 loop: CASSLEQGTVHNEQFF. In nucleotides, the CDR3 is TGTGCCAGCAGCTTGGAGCAGGGTACGGTGCACAATGAGCAGTTCTTC.